Sequencing of this T cell receptor beta chain was carried out in a study of shared clonotypes between healthy human individuals. Original processing notes: ImmunoSEQ sequences covered only the junction and lacked quality scores; filtering therefore differed. Clones were read by immunoSEQ multiplex PCR, and TCRdb kept only the in-frame ones, dropping some. Clonal size and the V and J genes are those of that table, whereas D and trimming came from the DNA. There are millions of clones in the sample; roughly 96% occur only once, and roughly 0.13% lies in the top ten. This clone was seen a single time. What it binds is not known. Findings of the study overall: Relative to memory subsets, naive subsets generally showed larger estimated richness. Compared with clonotypes that all four donors shared, non-shared clonotypes had lower generation probabilities. Clonotypes that were shared across four donors made up about 4.5% of naive CD4 clonotypes.

This CDR3 has 17 amino acids. V lost 1 base to trimming and J lost 0 bases, with 10 bases between them. Per germline, CDR1 MGHRA and CDR2 YSYEKL. The V call is TRBV4-1, the J call TRBJ2-6; D is unresolved. The sequenced sample was naive CD4+ T cells sorted from blood. As for subset: CD45RA+ positively selected. The sequence was collected from a man younger than 30 in good health. This CDR3 reads CASSQAVSISGANVLTF. CDR3 DNA sequence: TGCGCCAGCAGCCAAGCTGTTTCTATCTCTGGGGCCAACGTCCTGACTTTC.